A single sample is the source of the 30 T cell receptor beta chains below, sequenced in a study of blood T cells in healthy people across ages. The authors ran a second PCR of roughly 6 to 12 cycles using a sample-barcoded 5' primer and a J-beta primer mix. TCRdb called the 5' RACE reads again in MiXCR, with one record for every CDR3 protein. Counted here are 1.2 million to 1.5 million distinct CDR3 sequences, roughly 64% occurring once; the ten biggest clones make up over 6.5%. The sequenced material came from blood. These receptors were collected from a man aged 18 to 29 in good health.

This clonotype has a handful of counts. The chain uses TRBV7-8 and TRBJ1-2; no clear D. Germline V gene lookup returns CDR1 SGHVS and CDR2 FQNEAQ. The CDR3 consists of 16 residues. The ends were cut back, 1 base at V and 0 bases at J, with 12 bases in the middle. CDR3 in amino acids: CASSLEYSNPNYGYTF. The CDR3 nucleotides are TGTGCCAGCAGCTTAGAGTATAGCAACCCTAACTATGGCTACACCTTC. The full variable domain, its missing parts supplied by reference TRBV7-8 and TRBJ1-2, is GAGVSQSPRYKVAKRGQDVALRCDPISGHVSLFWYQQALGQGPEFLTYFQNEAQLDKSGLPSDRFFAERPEGSVSTLKIQRTQQEDSAVYLCASSLEYSNPNYGYTFGSGTRLTVV.

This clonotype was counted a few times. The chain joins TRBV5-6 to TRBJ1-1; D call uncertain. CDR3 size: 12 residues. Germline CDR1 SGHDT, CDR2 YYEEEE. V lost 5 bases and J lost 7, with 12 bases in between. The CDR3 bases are TGTGCCAGCAGGTCTGAGTACCATGAAGCTTTCTTT. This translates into CASRSEYHEAFF.

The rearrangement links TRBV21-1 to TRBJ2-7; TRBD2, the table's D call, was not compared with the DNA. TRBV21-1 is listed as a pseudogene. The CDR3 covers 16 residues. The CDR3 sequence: CASNPGCGRGSYEQYF. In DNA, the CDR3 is TGTGCCAGCAATCCGGGCTGCGGGAGGGGCTCCTACGAGCAGTACTTC.

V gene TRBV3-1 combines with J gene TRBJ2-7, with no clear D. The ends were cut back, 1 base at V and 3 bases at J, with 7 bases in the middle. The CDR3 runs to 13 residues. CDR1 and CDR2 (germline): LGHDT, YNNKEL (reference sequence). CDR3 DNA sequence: TGTGCCAGCAGCCAAGGTCTAGACTACGAGCAGTACTTC. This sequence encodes CASSQGLDYEQYF.

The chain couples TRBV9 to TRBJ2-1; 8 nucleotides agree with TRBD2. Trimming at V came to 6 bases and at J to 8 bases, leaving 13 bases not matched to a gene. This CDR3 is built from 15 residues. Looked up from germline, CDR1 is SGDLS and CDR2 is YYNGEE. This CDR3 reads CASKYGGGFGDEQFF. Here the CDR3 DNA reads TGTGCCAGCAAATATGGCGGGGGGTTCGGCGATGAGCAGTTCTTC.

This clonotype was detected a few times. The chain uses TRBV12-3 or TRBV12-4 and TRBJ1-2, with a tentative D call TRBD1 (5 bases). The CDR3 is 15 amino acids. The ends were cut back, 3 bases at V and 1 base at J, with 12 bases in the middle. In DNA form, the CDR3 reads TGTGCCAGCAGTTTTGGGGGAGTACATAACTATGGCTACACCTTC. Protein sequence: CASSFGGVHNYGYTF.

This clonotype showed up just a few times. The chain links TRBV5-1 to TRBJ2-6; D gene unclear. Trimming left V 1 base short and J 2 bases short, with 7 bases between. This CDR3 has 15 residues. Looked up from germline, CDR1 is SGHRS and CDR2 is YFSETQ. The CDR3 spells CASSLWTTGANVLTF. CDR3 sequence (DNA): TGCGCCAGCAGCTTGTGGACGACTGGGGCCAACGTCCTGACTTTC.

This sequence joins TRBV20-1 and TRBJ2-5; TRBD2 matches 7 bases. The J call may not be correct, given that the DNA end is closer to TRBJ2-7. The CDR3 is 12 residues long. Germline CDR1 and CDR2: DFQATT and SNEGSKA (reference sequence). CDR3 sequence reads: CSARGGSHEQYF. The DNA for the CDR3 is TGCAGTGCTAGGGGGGGGTCCCACGAGCAGTACTTC.

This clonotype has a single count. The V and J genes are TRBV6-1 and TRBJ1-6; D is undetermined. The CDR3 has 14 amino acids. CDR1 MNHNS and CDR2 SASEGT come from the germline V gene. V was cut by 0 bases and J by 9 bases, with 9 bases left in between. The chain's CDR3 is CASSEALRVSPLHF. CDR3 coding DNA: TGTGCCAGCAGTGAAGCGCTTCGAGTTTCACCCCTCCACTTT.

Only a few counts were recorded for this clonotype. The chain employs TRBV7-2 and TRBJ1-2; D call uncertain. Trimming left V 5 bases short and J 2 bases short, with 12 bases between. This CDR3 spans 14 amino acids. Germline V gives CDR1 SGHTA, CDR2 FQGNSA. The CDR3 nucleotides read TGTGCCAGCAGCCCGCGGTGGGAGAACTATGGCTACACCTTC. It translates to CASSPRWENYGYTF.

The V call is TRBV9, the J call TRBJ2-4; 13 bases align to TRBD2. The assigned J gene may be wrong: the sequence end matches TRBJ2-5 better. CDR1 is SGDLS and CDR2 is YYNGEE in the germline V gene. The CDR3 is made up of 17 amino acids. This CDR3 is CASSVDTSGGDQETQYF. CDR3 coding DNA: TGTGCCAGCAGCGTAGATACTAGCGGGGGGGACCAAGAGACCCAGTACTTC.

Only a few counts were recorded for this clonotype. The CDR3 DNA reads TGCAGCTCCATCGGGCGGGGGGGCCGCGAGCAGTTCTTC. Protein sequence: CSSIGRGGREQFF. The chain employs TRBV29-1 and TRBJ2-1, with 9 bases that match TRBD2. The CDR3 is 13 amino acids. Germline CDR1 SQVTM, CDR2 ANQGSEA. Losses at the gene ends were 8 bases for V and 10 bases for J; bases not matched to a gene: 12.

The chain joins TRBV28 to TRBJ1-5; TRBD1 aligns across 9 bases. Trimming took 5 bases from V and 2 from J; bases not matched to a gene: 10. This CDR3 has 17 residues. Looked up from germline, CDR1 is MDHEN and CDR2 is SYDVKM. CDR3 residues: CASSQYRGHFGNQPQHF. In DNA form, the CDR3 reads TGTGCCAGCAGTCAATACAGGGGGCATTTCGGCAATCAGCCCCAGCATTTT.

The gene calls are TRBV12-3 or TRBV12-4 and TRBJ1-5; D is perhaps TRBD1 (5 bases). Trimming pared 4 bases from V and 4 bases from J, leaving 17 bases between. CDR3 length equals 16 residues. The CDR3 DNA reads TGTGCCAGCAGTTACCCTGGGAGGGGCGTAAATCAGCCCCAGCATTTT. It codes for CASSYPGRGVNQPQHF.

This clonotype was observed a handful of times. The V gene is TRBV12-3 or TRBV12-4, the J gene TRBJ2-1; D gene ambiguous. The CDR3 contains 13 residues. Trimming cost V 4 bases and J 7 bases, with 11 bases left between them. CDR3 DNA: TGTGCCAGCAGTTCGACTGTTAGGAATGAGCAGTTCTTC. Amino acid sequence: CASSSTVRNEQFF.

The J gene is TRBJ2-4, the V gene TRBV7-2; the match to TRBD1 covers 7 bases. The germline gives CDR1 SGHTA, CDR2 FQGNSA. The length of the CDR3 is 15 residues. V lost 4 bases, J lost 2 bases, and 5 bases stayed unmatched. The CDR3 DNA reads TGTGCCAGCAGCTCCCGACAGGGAACCAAAAACATTCAGTACTTC. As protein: CASSSRQGTKNIQYF.

Here the CDR3 DNA reads TGTGCCACCAGTGAGCCGGGACAGGGTGTCGAGACCCAGTACTTC. It codes for CATSEPGQGVETQYF. The chain couples TRBV24-1 to TRBJ2-5; 9 positions agree with TRBD1. With 4 bases clipped from V and 5 bases from J, the junction kept 7 bases outside the gene matches. There are 15 residues in the CDR3. The V gene's germline CDR1 is KGHDR and CDR2 SFDVKD.

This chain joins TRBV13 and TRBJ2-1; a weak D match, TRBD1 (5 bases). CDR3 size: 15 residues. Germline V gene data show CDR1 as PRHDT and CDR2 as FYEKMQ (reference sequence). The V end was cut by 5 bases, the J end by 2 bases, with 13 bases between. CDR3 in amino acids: CASSPDSVAYNEQFF. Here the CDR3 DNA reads TGTGCCAGCAGCCCCGACAGTGTAGCCTACAATGAGCAGTTCTTC. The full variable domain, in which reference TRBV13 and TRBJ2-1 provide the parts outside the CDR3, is AAGVIQSPRHLIKEKRETATLKCYPIPRHDTVYWYQQGPGQDPQFLISFYEKMQSDKGSIPDRFSAQQFSDYHSELNMSSLELGDSALYFCASSPDSVAYNEQFFGPGTRLTVL.

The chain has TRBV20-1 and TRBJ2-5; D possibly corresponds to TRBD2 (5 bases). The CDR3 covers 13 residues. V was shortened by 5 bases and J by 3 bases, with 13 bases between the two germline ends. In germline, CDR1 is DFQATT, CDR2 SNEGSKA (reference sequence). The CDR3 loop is CSARLWTEETQYF. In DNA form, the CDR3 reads TGCAGTGCTCGCCTCTGGACTGAAGAGACCCAGTACTTC.

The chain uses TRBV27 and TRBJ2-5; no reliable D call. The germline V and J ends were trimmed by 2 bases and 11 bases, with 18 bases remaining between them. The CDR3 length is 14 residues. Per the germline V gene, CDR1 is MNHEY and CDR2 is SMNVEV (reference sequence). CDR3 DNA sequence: TGTGCCAGCAGTTTAACAGCTGACCCTTACAAGCAGTACTTC. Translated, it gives CASSLTADPYKQYF.

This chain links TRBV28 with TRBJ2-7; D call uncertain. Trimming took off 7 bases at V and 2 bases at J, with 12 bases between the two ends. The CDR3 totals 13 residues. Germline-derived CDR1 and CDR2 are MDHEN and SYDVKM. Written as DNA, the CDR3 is TGTGCCAGCAACCGCCTGAACGCCTACGAGCAGTACTTC. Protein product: CASNRLNAYEQYF.

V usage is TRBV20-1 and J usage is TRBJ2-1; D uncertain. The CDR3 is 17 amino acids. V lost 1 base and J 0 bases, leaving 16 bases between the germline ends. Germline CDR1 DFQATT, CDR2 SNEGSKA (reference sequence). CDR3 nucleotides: TGCAGTGCTAGAGCGTATGGCGTGTCGAGCTCCTACAATGAGCAGTTCTTC. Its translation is CSARAYGVSSSYNEQFF.

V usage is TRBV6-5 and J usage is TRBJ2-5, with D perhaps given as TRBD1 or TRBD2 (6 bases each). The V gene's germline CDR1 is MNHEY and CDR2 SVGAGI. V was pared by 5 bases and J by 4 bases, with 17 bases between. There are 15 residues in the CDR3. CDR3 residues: CASSPGGGLVETQYF. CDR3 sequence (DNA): TGTGCCAGCAGTCCCGGAGGGGGTTTGGTAGAGACCCAGTACTTC.

As DNA, the CDR3 is TGCGCCAGCAGCTGGCAGCGGGAGGCCAATGAGCAGTACTTC. This gives the protein CASSWQREANEQYF. This chain joins TRBV5-1 and TRBJ2-5; 9 nucleotides align to TRBD2. The CDR3 is made up of 14 amino acids. The germline V gene encodes CDR1 SGHRS and CDR2 YFSETQ. Trimming cost V 3 bases and J 11 bases; bases outside gene matches: 11.

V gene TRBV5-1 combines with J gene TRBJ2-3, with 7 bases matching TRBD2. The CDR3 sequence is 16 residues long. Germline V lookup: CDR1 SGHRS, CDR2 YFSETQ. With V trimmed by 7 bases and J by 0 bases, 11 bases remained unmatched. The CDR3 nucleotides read TGCGCCAGCCGACCGGGACTAACAGCTAGCACAGATACGCAGTATTTT. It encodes CASRPGLTASTDTQYF.

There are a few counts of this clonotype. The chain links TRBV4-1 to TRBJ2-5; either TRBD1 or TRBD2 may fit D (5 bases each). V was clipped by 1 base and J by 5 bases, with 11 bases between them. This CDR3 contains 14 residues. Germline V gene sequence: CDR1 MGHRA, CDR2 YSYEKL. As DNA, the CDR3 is TGCGCCAGCAGCCAAGTTCAGGGACGGGAGACCCAGTACTTC. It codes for CASSQVQGRETQYF.

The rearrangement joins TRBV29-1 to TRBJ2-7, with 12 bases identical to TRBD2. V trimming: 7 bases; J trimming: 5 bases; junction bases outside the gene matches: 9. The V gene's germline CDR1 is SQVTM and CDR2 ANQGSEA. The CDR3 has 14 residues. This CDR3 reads CSATTSGRLDEQYF. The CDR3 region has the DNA TGCAGCGCCACTACTAGCGGGAGGTTAGACGAGCAGTACTTC.

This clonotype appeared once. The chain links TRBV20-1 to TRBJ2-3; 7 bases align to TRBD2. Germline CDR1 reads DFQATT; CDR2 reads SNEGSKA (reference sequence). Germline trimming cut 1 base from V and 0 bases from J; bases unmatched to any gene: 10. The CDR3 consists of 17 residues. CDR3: CSARGVERGPSTDTQYF. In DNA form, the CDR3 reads TGCAGTGCTAGAGGGGTCGAGCGGGGCCCTAGCACAGATACGCAGTATTTT.

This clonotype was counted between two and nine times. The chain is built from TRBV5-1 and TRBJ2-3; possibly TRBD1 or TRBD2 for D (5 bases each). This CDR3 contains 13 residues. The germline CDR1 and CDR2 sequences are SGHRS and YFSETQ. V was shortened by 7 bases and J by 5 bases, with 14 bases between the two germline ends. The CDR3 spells CASHPGGGDTQYF. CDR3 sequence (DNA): TGCGCCAGCCATCCGGGTGGGGGAGATACGCAGTATTTT.

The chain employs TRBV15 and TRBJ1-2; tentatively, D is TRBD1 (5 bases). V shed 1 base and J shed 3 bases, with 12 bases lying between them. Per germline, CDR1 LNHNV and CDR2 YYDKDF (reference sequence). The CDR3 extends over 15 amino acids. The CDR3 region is CATSRVRGSDYGYTF. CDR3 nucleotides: TGTGCCACCAGCAGAGTGAGGGGCAGCGACTATGGCTACACCTTC.